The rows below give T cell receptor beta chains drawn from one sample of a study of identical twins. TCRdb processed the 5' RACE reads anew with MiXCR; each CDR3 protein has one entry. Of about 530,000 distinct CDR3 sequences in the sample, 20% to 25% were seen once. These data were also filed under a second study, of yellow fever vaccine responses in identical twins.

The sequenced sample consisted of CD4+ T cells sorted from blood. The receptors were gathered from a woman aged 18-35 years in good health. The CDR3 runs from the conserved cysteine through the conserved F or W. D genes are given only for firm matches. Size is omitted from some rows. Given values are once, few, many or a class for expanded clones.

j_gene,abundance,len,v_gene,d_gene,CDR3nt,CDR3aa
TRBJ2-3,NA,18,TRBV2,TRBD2,TGTGCCAGCAGTGCCGGCAAAGTAGGCGGGGGGGTCACAGATACGCAGTATTTT,CASSAGKVGGGVTDTQYF
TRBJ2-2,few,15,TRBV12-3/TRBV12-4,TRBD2,TGTGCCAGCAGCCCCTACGGGGGGGGCCTCGGGGAGCTGTTTTTT,CASSPYGGGLGELFF
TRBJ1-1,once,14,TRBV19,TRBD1,TGTGCCAGTCCGAAGACAGGGACGAACACTGAAGCTTTCTTT,CASPKTGTNTEAFF
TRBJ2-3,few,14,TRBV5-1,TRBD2,TGCGCCAGCAGCAGCAGACTAGCCGAAGATACGCAGTATTTT,CASSSRLAEDTQYF
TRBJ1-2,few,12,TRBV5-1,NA,TGCGCCAGCAGCGCGAACAGGGATGGCTACACCTTC,CASSANRDGYTF
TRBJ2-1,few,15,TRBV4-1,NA,TGCGCCAGCAGCCAAGAAGGGGGAGGGTTAAGTGAGCAGTTCTTC,CASSQEGGGLSEQFF
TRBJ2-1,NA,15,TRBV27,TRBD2,TGTGCCAGCAGTGGGGAACGGGAGGGACACAATGAGCAGTTCTTC,CASSGEREGHNEQFF
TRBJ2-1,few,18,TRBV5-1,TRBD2,TGCGCCAGCAGCTTGGCAGCGGGAGGTTTCTCATACTACAATGAGCAGTTCTTC,CASSLAAGGFSYYNEQFF
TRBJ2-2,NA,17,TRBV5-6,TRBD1,TGTGCCAGCAGCTCTCGGACAGGGGGCGCTTCTACCGGGGAGCTGTTTTTT,CASSSRTGGASTGELFF
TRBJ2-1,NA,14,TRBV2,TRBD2,TGTGCCAGCCACCAACGGAATACGGGGGGTGAGCAGTTCTTC,CASHQRNTGGEQFF
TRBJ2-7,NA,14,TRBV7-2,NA,TGTGCCAGCAGCTTAGGACAGCGAGCCTACGAGCAGTACTTC,CASSLGQRAYEQYF
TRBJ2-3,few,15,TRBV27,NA,TGTGCCAGCAGTTTACGGTGGGAAATCACAGATACGCAGTATTTT,CASSLRWEITDTQYF
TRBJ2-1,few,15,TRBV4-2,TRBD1,TGTGCCAGCAGCCAGGTGGACAGGGGTAACGTGGAGCAGTTCTTC,CASSQVDRGNVEQFF
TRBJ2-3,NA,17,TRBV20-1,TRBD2,TGCAGTGCTAGAGAGTGGGCTAGCGGGAGTCGAGGAGATACGCAGTATTTT,CSAREWASGSRGDTQYF
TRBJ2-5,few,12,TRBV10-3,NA,TGTGCCATCAGTGAGCTGCGGGAGACCCAGTACTTC,CAISELRETQYF
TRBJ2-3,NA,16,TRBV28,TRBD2,TGTGCCAGCCTCTCGGGGCTAGCGGGAGTGTCAGATACGCAGTATTTT,CASLSGLAGVSDTQYF
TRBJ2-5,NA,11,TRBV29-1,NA,TGCAGCGTTGAAAATTTCGAGACCCAGTACTTC,CSVENFETQYF
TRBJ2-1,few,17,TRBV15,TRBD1,TGTGCCACCAGCATTGAGGTGGGACAGGGGGCGCGTAATGAGCAGTTCTTC,CATSIEVGQGARNEQFF
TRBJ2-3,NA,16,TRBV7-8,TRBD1,TGTGCCAGCAGCCTAGCAGAGACAGGGGGCGCGTCCGCGCAGTATTTT,CASSLAETGGASAQYF
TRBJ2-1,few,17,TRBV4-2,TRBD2,TGTGCCAGCAGCCAAGATACCGGGGGGGCCGCCTACAATGAGCAGTTCTTC,CASSQDTGGAAYNEQFF
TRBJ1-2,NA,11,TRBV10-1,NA,TGCGCCAGCTCAGGCCTAGGGGGCTACACCTTC,CASSGLGGYTF
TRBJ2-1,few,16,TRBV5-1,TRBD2,TGCGCCAGCAGCTTGGGCGGGAGCCATTCGTACAATGAGCAGTTCTTC,CASSLGGSHSYNEQFF
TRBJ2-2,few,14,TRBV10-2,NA,TGCGCCAGCAGTGAGATCGGGAACACCGGGGAGCTGTTTTTT,CASSEIGNTGELFF
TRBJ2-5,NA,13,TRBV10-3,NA,TGTGCCATCAGTCCACGTGAACAAGAGACCCAGTACTTC,CAISPREQETQYF
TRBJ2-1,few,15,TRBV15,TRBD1,TGTGCCACCAGCAGAGCTCCGGGACAGTACAATGAGCAGTTCTTC,CATSRAPGQYNEQFF
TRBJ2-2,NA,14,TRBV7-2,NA,TGTGCCAGCAGCTTATTACAGATTACCGGGGAGCTGTTTTTT,CASSLLQITGELFF
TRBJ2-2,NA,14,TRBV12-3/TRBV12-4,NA,TGTGCCAGCAGTTTAGCGTTGCTCACCGGGGAGCTGTTTTTT,CASSLALLTGELFF
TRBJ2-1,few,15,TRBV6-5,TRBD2,TGTGCCAGCAGTAACACGGGGGGGTTAAAAAATGAGCAGTTCTTC,CASSNTGGLKNEQFF
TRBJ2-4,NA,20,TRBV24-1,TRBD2,TGTGCCACCAGTGATTTATTACTAGCGGAGGTAAACCTAGCCAAAAACATTCAGTACTTC,CATSDLLLAEVNLAKNIQYF
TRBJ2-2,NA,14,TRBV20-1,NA,TGCAGTGCTTTGCCAGGAACCCACCCAGGGGAGCTGTTTTTT,CSALPGTHPGELFF
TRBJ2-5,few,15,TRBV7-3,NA,TGTGCCAGCAGCTTAAGACCCGGGATGGGAGAGACCCAGTACTTC,CASSLRPGMGETQYF
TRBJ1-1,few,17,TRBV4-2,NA,TGTGCCAGCAGCCAAGTCGCCAGACAGGCCTCCCAAGGAGAAGCTTTCTTT,CASSQVARQASQGEAFF
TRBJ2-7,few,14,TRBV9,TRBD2,TGTGCCAGCAGCGTTGACCGGGAGGTCGGCGAGCAGTACTTC,CASSVDREVGEQYF
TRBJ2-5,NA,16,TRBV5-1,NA,TGCGCCAGCAGCTTCCGGGGAGCCTCGTACCAAGAGACCCAGTACTTC,CASSFRGASYQETQYF
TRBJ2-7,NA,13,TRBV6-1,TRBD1,TGTGCCAGCAGTACCAACAGGGGACACGAGCAGTACTTC,CASSTNRGHEQYF
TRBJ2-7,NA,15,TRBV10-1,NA,TGCGCCAGCAGTGATTTTGGGGCAACACTTGGCGAGCAGTACTTC,CASSDFGATLGEQYF